These 4 T cell receptor beta chains were all obtained from the same sample, sequenced in a study of shared clonotypes between healthy human individuals. Profiled with immunoSEQ multiplex PCR; TCRdb holds only in-frame clones, not every one. The repertoire holds roughly 2.5 million clones, approximately 92% seen once, with 0.14% in the top ten. Sequenced input: naive CD4+ T cells sorted from blood. Described subset: CD45RA+ positively selected. All receptors derive from a man in his late teens or twenties in good health.

Regarding this clone: The same CDR3 also results from other DNA sequences found in this sample. The chain carries TRBV7-9 and TRBJ1-6; D is unclear. The V gene lost 5 bases and the J gene lost 0 bases, with 5 bases spanning the gap. This CDR3 has 14 amino acids. Looked up from germline, CDR1 is SEHNR and CDR2 is FQNEAQ (reference sequence). The CDR3 sequence: CASSLSSYNSPLHF. The CDR3 DNA reads as TGTGCCAGCAGCCTCTCCTCCTATAATTCACCCCTCCACTTT.

The chain carries TRBV5-1 and TRBJ2-3; D unclear. V gave up 4 bases and J gave up 2 bases, with 20 bases separating them. This CDR3 has 17 residues. The germline CDR1 and CDR2 sequences are SGHRS and YFSETQ. CDR3 coding DNA: TGCGCCAGCAGCGCCCTAGTAGGAGCCCGGGTCACAGATACGCAGTATTTT. The encoded protein is CASSALVGARVTDTQYF.

The V and J genes are TRBV5-1 and TRBJ2-1; 7 bases fit TRBD1. The ends lost 5 bases at V and 1 base at J; junction bases unmatched: 9. Looked up from germline, CDR1 is SGHRS and CDR2 is YFSETQ. This CDR3 contains 16 residues. The CDR3, as DNA: TGCGCCAGCAGTTTTGATCCGGGACAGTCCTACAATGAGCAGTTCTTC. Translating it yields CASSFDPGQSYNEQFF.

This clone was seen a single time. The genes are TRBV5-6 and TRBJ2-1, with 10 bases identical to TRBD1. This CDR3 has 16 residues. After removal of 4 bases from V and 7 bases from J, the junction contained 11 bases not matched to a gene. Germline loops: CDR1 SGHDT, CDR2 YYEEEE. CDR3 in DNA: TGTGCCAGCAGCCTCCCCGGGACAGGGGCGATTAATGAGCAGTTCTTC. It codes for CASSLPGTGAINEQFF.